This T cell receptor (beta chain) was observed in a study of blood T cells in healthy people across ages. This clonotype was observed a handful of times. The antigen is not known. RNA extraction gave at least 6 micrograms of total RNA per sample. A second PCR, run for about 6 to 11 cycles, used a sample-barcoded 5' primer plus a J-beta primer mix. Tagging of each cDNA molecule was performed by a template-switch adaptor with 12 random nucleotides. TCRdb reprocessed the 5' RACE reads with MiXCR, giving one entry per CDR3 protein. The data contain around 1,000,000 distinct CDR3 sequences, less than 45% of them singletons. The study, taken as a whole, reports: Since the PBMCs were unsorted, naive and antigen-experienced cells could not be conclusively compared. In long-lived donors, naive CD4+ cell counts and diversity exceeded those of aged donors.

The sequenced sample was blood. This receptor was taken from a man younger than 35 in good health.

In DNA, the CDR3 is TGTGCCAGCAGCGGAAACAGGGGACTAGAAACTGAAGCTTTCTTT. Translation: CASSGNRGLETEAFF. V is TRBV9 and J is TRBJ1-1, with 7 bases matching TRBD1. This CDR3 comprises 15 residues. Per germline, CDR1 SGDLS and CDR2 YYNGEE. Unmatched junction bases numbered 10, after V lost 3 bases and J lost 5 bases. Combining the CDR3 with reference TRBV9 and TRBJ1-1 gives the whole variable domain DSGVTQTPKHLITATGQRVTLRCSPRSGDLSVYWYQQSLDQGLQFLIQYYNGEERAKGNILERFSAQQFPDLHSELNLSSLELGDSALYFCASSGNRGLETEAFFGQGTRLTVV.